This TCR beta chain was sequenced during a study of cytomegalovirus exposure and HLA in healthy donors. The study, taken as a whole, reports: It was shown in a later analysis that HLA-associated TCR beta chains were more clonally expanded than other, equally common chains. The presence/absence work took it that sequencing depth was about the same across donors.

The V segment lost 5 bases and the J segment 4 bases; nucleotides outside the gene matches: 8. Germline values: CDR1 SGHTA, CDR2 FQGNSA. This CDR3 contains 15 residues. With 60 Vbeta and 13 Jbeta primers, the PCR was carried out. Some clones are missing from TCRdb's copy, which holds only in-frame ones; the method was immunoSEQ multiplex PCR. In the table there are some 110,000 clones, about 75% of which are singletons. This clone has a handful of counts. Its antigen is not identified. The specimen was PBMCs. The chain couples TRBV7-2 to TRBJ1-3; 7 positions match TRBD1. This sequence originates from a middle-aged man in good health and CMV-seronegative. CDR3 nucleotide sequence: TGTGCCAGCAGCCCTCGGACAGGCTTGGGAAACACCATATATTTT. Its protein product is CASSPRTGLGNTIYF.